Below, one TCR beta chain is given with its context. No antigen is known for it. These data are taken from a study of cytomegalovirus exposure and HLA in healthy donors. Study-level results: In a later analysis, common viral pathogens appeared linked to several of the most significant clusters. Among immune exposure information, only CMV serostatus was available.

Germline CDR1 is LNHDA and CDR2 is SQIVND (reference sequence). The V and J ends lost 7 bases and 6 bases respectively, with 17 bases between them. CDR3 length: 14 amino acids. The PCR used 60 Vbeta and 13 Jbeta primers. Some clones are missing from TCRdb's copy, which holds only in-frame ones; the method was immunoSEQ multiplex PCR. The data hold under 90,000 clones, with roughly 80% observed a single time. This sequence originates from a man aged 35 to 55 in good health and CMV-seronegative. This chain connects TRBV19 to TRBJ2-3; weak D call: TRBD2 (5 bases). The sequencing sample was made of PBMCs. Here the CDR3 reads CASKDSSATDTQYF. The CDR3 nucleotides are TGTGCCAGTAAGGACTCCTCCGCTACCGATACGCAGTATTTT.